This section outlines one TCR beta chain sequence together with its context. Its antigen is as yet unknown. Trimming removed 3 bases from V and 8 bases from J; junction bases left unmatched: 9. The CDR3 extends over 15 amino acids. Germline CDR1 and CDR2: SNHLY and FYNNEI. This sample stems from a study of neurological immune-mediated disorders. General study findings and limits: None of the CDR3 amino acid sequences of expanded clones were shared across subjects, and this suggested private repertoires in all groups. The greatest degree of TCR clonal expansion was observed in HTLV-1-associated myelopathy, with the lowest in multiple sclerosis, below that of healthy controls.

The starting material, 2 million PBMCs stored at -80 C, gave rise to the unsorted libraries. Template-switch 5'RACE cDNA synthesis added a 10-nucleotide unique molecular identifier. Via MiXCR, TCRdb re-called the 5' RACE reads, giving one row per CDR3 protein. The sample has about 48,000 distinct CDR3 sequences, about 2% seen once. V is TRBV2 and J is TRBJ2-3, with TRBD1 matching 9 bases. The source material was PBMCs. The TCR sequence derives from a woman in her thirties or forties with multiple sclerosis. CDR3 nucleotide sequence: TGTGCCAGCAGTGAGGGACAGGGAAGGGGTACTACGCAGTATTTT. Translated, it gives CASSEGQGRGTTQYF.